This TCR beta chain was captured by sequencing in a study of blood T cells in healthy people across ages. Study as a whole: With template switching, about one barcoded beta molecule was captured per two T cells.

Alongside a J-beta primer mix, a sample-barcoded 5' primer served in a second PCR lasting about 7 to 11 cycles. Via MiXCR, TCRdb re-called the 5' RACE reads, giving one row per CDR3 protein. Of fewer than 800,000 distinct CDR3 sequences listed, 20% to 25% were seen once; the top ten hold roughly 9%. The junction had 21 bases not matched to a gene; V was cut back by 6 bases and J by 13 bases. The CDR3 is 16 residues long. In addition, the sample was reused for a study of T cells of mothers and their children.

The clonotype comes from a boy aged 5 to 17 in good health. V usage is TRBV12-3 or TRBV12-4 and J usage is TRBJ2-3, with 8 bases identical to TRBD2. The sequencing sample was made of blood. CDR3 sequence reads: CASSSLLLAGTDAEYF. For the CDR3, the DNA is TGTGCCAGCAGCTCCCTTCTTCTAGCGGGCACAGATGCGGAGTATTTT.